Following are 30 T cell receptor beta chains from one sample sequenced in a study of blood T cell repertoires in COVID-19. The method was immunoSEQ multiplex PCR; TCRdb's version includes in-frame clones alone and lacks a portion of them. The sample holds under 350,000 clones, over 80% seen once. Sequenced sample: peripheral blood. These receptors all come from a man aged 60 to 69 who had recovered from COVID-19.

The chain employs TRBV21-1 and TRBJ1-5; no check of the table's D call, TRBD1, against the DNA was made. TRBV21-1 counts as a pseudogene. This CDR3 spans 13 amino acids. Written as DNA, the CDR3 is TGTGCCAGCAGCCCCGACAGGGGAGAGCCCCAGCATTTT. This encodes CASSPDRGEPQHF.

V usage is TRBV2 and J usage is TRBJ2-7, with D tentatively TRBD1 (6 bases). The V and J ends lost 5 bases and 2 bases respectively, with 13 bases between them. The CDR3 consists of 14 residues. CDR1 and CDR2 (germline): SNHLY, FYNNEI. The CDR3 spells CASSSTQGTYEQYF. In DNA, the CDR3 is TGTGCCAGCAGTTCGACTCAGGGGACCTACGAGCAGTACTTC.

The chain couples TRBV19 to TRBJ2-2, with TRBD1 matching 10 bases. From germline, CDR1 is LNHDA and CDR2 SQIVND (reference sequence). The junction had 5 bases not matched to a gene; V was cut back by 6 bases and J by 4 bases. CDR3 length: 15 amino acids. As DNA, the CDR3 is TGTGCCAGTAGGAGACAGGGGGCGAGCACCGGGGAGCTGTTTTTT. This encodes CASRRQGASTGELFF.

The CDR3 is CASSASRSGQIYGYTF. The DNA of the CDR3 is TGTGCCAGCAGTGCTTCAAGGTCAGGTCAAATCTATGGCTACACCTTC. The rearrangement links TRBV2 to TRBJ1-2; D remains ambiguous. The CDR3 has 16 amino acids. V shed 4 bases and J shed 4 bases, with 19 bases lying between them. Germline loops: CDR1 SNHLY, CDR2 FYNNEI.

The genes are TRBV30 and TRBJ2-3; TRBD1 matches 9 bases. The CDR3 covers 15 residues. The J segment lost 2 bases and the V segment lost 3 bases, leaving 6 bases of the junction unmatched. CDR1 is GTSNPN, CDR2 SVGIG, per germline (reference sequence). CDR3 residues: CAWRDRGTVTDTQYF. The CDR3 DNA is TGTGCCTGGAGGGACAGGGGCACCGTCACAGATACGCAGTATTTT.

This clone was detected once. The chain recombines TRBV3-1 (or the pseudogene TRBV3-2) with TRBJ1-3; D is perhaps TRBD1 (5 bases). Germline lookup yields CDR1 LGHDT and CDR2 YNNKEL (reference sequence). The CDR3 has 15 amino acids. Trimming shortened V by 8 bases and J by 4 bases, and 18 bases separated the two germline ends. CDR3 DNA: TGTGCCAGCCGTGACTGGGGGGAGTCCGGAAACACCATATATTTT. Protein: CASRDWGESGNTIYF.

J is TRBJ2-1 and V is TRBV7-2; perhaps TRBD2 as D (6 bases). The V end was cut by 2 bases, the J end by 6 bases, with 14 bases between. CDR1 and CDR2 from the germline V gene are SGHTA and FQGNSA. The length of the CDR3 is 15 residues. CDR3: CASSLSSGGFNEQFF. The CDR3 bases are TGTGCCAGCAGCTTAAGTAGCGGAGGATTCAATGAGCAGTTCTTC.

This clone was found a few times. The chain recombines TRBV2 with TRBJ2-5, with D tentatively TRBD2 (5 bases). The CDR3 length is 15 residues. Germline values: CDR1 SNHLY, CDR2 FYNNEI. V lost 0 bases to trimming and J lost 5 bases, with 13 bases between them. CDR3 coding DNA: TGTGCCAGCAGTGAAGCTAGCGCCGTCGGGGAGACCCAGTACTTC. Translated, it gives CASSEASAVGETQYF.

The V call is TRBV5-1, the J call TRBJ2-2, with a weak D call TRBD2 (7 bases). The V and J ends lost 3 bases and 6 bases respectively, with 24 bases between them. This CDR3 is 18 amino acids long. Germline loops: CDR1 SGHRS, CDR2 YFSETQ. CDR3 in DNA: TGCGCCAGCAGCTCGTTCGGGGGGCCGCGAACCATGCCCGGGGAGCTGTTTTTT. Its translation is CASSSFGGPRTMPGELFF.

This chain links TRBV3-1 (or the pseudogene TRBV3-2) with TRBJ2-5; TRBD1 is a possible D gene (5 bases). Germline CDR1 and CDR2: LGHDT and YNNKEL (reference sequence). V lost 7 bases and J 0 bases, leaving 12 bases between the germline ends. The CDR3 consists of 14 residues. CDR3 coding DNA: TGTGCCAGCATGTCCGCAGGGTACCAAGAGACCCAGTACTTC. Translating it yields CASMSAGYQETQYF.

The chain has TRBV7-9 and TRBJ2-3, with D tentatively TRBD1 (5 bases). The germline V gene has CDR1 SEHNR and CDR2 FQNEAQ (reference sequence). Between the trimmed V and J ends, which lost 5 bases and 2 bases, there was a span of 11 bases. This CDR3 comprises 14 residues. The CDR3 spells CASSPPGFTDTQYF. In DNA, the CDR3 is TGTGCCAGCAGCCCCCCAGGGTTCACAGATACGCAGTATTTT.

The rearrangement links TRBV3-1 (or the pseudogene TRBV3-2) to TRBJ2-1; D not certain. Looked up from germline, CDR1 is LGHDT and CDR2 is YNNKEL (reference sequence). The CDR3 contains 15 residues. Trimming left V 2 bases short and J 0 bases short, with 8 bases between. CDR3 loop: CASSQPNSSYNEQFF. Here the CDR3 DNA reads TGTGCCAGCAGCCAACCAAATAGCTCCTACAATGAGCAGTTCTTC.

This sequence joins TRBV18 and TRBJ2-1; the match to TRBD1 covers 11 bases. The CDR3 contains 16 residues. Germline V gene data show CDR1 as KGHSH and CDR2 as LQKENI. V shed 3 bases and J 2 bases; nucleotides not matched to a gene: 3. The CDR3 spells CASSPRTGGAYNEQFF. CDR3 DNA sequence: TGTGCCAGCTCACCTAGGACAGGGGGCGCCTACAATGAGCAGTTCTTC.

The chain recombines TRBV19 with TRBJ2-5; 10 positions match TRBD2. The CDR3 spans 17 residues. Germline V gene lookup returns CDR1 LNHDA and CDR2 SQIVND (reference sequence). V lost 5 bases, J lost 2 bases, and 11 bases stayed unmatched. The CDR3 DNA sequence: TGTGCCAGTAGTGCCGGTGTAGCGGGAGGACCACAAGAGACCCAGTACTTC. It codes for CASSAGVAGGPQETQYF. The variable domain in full, with the rest retrieved from reference TRBV19 and TRBJ2-5, is DGGITQSPKYLFRKEGQNVTLSCEQNLNHDAMYWYRQDPGQGLRLIYYSQIVNDFQKGDIAEGYSVSREKKESFPLTVTSAQKNPTAFYLCASSAGVAGGPQETQYFGPGTRLLVL.

This chain links TRBV18 with TRBJ1-3; D unclear. Between the trimmed V and J ends, which lost 4 bases and 0 bases, there was a span of 7 bases. This CDR3 comprises 14 residues. Germline V gene sequence: CDR1 KGHSH, CDR2 LQKENI. The CDR3: CASSLSDSGNTIYF. In DNA form, the CDR3 reads TGTGCCAGCTCACTCAGCGACTCTGGAAACACCATATATTTT.

This chain connects TRBV19 to TRBJ1-2; weak D call: TRBD1 (6 bases). Germline assignment: CDR1 LNHDA and CDR2 SQIVND (reference sequence). The CDR3 has 15 residues. The V end was cut by 3 bases, the J end by 4 bases, with 15 bases between. The chain's CDR3 is CASSIPDSHTYGYTF. For the CDR3, the DNA is TGTGCCAGTAGTATTCCGGACAGTCATACCTATGGCTACACCTTC.

On this clone itself: At one end, the junction sequence differs from germline, possibly due to a read error. The chain is built from TRBV30 and TRBJ2-5; TRBD1 agrees at 7 bases. The CDR3 has 13 amino acids. Germline V gene sequence: CDR1 GTSNPN, CDR2 SVGIG (reference sequence). The CDR3 region has the DNA TGTGCTTGGAGTGTGGGACAGCAAGAGACCCAGTACTTC. Its translation is CAWSVGQQETQYF.

The chain employs TRBV6-5 and TRBJ1-1, with D possibly TRBD1 on 6 matching bases. Germline V CDR1 and CDR2: MNHEY, SVGAGI. This CDR3 has 13 amino acids. The V end was cut by 0 bases, the J end by 5 bases, with 7 bases between. CDR3 nucleotides: TGTGCCAGCAGTTACTCACAGGGTACTGAAGCTTTCTTT. This codes for CASSYSQGTEAFF.

This clone was observed once. The rearrangement uses TRBV9 and TRBJ2-5; 8 bases agree with TRBD1. There are 15 residues in the CDR3. Trimming at V came to 4 bases and at J to 6 bases, leaving 11 bases not matched to a gene. Per the germline V gene, CDR1 is SGDLS and CDR2 is YYNGEE. The CDR3 loop reads CASSPRAGGMKTQYF. CDR3 DNA: TGTGCCAGCAGCCCCCGGGCAGGGGGCATGAAGACCCAGTACTTC.

This clone was seen a single time. V usage is TRBV5-1 and J usage is TRBJ1-2; the D gene is possibly TRBD1 (6 bases). Trimming pared 3 bases from V and 8 bases from J, leaving 20 bases between. The germline gives CDR1 SGHRS, CDR2 YFSETQ. CDR3 length: 15 amino acids. The CDR3 coding sequence is TGCGCCAGCAGCTCGTCCGGGGGGGCGTCTATGGGCTACACCTTC. The encoded protein is CASSSSGGASMGYTF.

V is TRBV28 and J is TRBJ2-3; 8 bases map to TRBD2. The germline V gene encodes CDR1 MDHEN and CDR2 SYDVKM. Germline trimming cut 4 bases from V and 0 bases from J; bases unmatched to any gene: 6. CDR3 size: 16 residues. CDR3 amino acids: CASSSPGGGSTDTQYF. The CDR3 nucleotides are TGTGCCAGCAGTTCCCCGGGAGGGGGGAGCACAGATACGCAGTATTTT.

A few counts support this clone. The chain carries TRBV19 and TRBJ2-7; TRBD1 matches at 10 bases. The CDR3 runs 15 residues. After removal of 4 bases from V and 5 bases from J, the junction contained 8 bases not matched to a gene. Germline assignment: CDR1 LNHDA and CDR2 SQIVND (reference sequence). CDR3 in amino acids: CASSTPGQGIDEQYF. In DNA, the CDR3 is TGTGCCAGTAGTACACCGGGACAGGGGATCGACGAGCAGTACTTC.

The chain links TRBV28 to TRBJ1-1; TRBD1 agrees at 7 bases. CDR1 MDHEN and CDR2 SYDVKM come from the germline V gene. The CDR3 contains 14 residues. V lost 2 bases to trimming and J lost 10 bases; unmatched junction nucleotides: 10. CDR3: CASSLTGTASRAFF. The CDR3 DNA follows: TGTGCCAGCAGTTTAACGGGGACAGCTAGCCGAGCTTTCTTT.

The rearrangement joins TRBV11-2 to TRBJ1-4, with 7 bases that match TRBD1. The J segment lost 10 bases and the V segment lost 4 bases, leaving 3 bases of the junction unmatched. The germline CDR1 and CDR2 sequences are SGHAT and FQNNGV. The CDR3 is made up of 12 amino acids. The CDR3 DNA follows: TGTGCCAGCAGCTCTCAGGGGGGAAAACTGTTTTTT. It specifies CASSSQGGKLFF. The entire variable domain, with the rest obtained from reference TRBV11-2 and TRBJ1-4, is as follows: EAGVAQSPRYKIIEKRQSVAFWCNPISGHATLYWYQQILGQGPKLLIQFQNNGVVDDSQLPKDRFSAERLKGVDSTLKIQPAKLEDSAVYLCASSSQGGKLFFGSGTQLSVL.

The CDR3 nucleotides read TGTGCCAGCAGCCAAGGTGGGGGCATTGGGGCCAACGTCCTGACTTTC. Protein: CASSQGGGIGANVLTF. The chain employs TRBV14 and TRBJ2-6; TRBD1 might be the D (6 bases). Germline V gives CDR1 SGHDN, CDR2 FVKESK. This CDR3 region has 16 residues. V gave up 1 base and J gave up 3 bases, with 10 bases separating them.

The chain couples TRBV5-5 to TRBJ1-3, with 7 bases that match TRBD1. Per the germline V gene, CDR1 is SGHKS and CDR2 is YYEKEE (reference sequence). Trimming at V came to 3 bases and at J to 1 base, leaving 7 bases not matched to a gene. The CDR3 is 16 amino acids. Written as DNA, the CDR3 is TGTGCCAGCAGCTGGGGGACAGCTTATTCTGGAAACACCATATATTTT. Residues: CASSWGTAYSGNTIYF.

This clone was observed a handful of times. The chain employs TRBV19 and TRBJ1-5; D is possibly TRBD1 (6 bases). The CDR3 extends over 15 amino acids. Trimming took 6 bases from V and 0 from J, leaving 12 bases between them. Germline CDR1 LNHDA, CDR2 SQIVND (reference sequence). The CDR3 DNA follows: TGTGCCAGTAGATCACAGGGCCATAGCAATCAGCCCCAGCATTTT. It encodes CASRSQGHSNQPQHF.

The chain recombines TRBV7-2 with TRBJ2-3; D possibly corresponds to TRBD2 (5 bases). The CDR3 spans 18 residues. Germline V CDR1 and CDR2: SGHTA, FQGNSA. Trimming pared 2 bases from V and 0 bases from J, leaving 18 bases between. The CDR3 bases are TGTGCCAGCAGCTTACCATACGGAGGCGGAGTTAGCACAGATACGCAGTATTTT. Translation gives CASSLPYGGGVSTDTQYF.

The chain recombines TRBV19 with TRBJ2-3, with 13 bases lining up with TRBD2. J was trimmed by 0 bases and V by 6 bases; bases with no gene match: 12. The CDR3 is 19 residues long. CDR1 and CDR2 from the germline V gene are LNHDA and SQIVND (reference sequence). CDR3 region: CASRGSPGLAGTSTDTQYF. DNA of the CDR3: TGTGCCAGTAGGGGTTCTCCGGGACTAGCGGGAACTAGCACAGATACGCAGTATTTT.

The chain combines TRBV5-5 with TRBJ2-7, with 7 bases matching TRBD1. Germline CDR1 is SGHKS and CDR2 is YYEKEE (reference sequence). J gave up 3 bases and V 5 bases, and 11 bases lay outside the gene matches. CDR3 length: 15 residues. CDR3 sequence (DNA): TGTGCCAGCAGGGAGACAGGGTGGACCCTCTACGAGCAGTACTTC. The encoded protein is CASRETGWTLYEQYF.